This T cell receptor beta chain was sequenced during a study of blood T cell repertoires in COVID-19. Authors' processing steps: Amplification of reference gene primers was used by the study to estimate nucleated cell counts. TCRdb's copy holds only in-frame clones and misses some; the assay was immunoSEQ multiplex PCR. V and J calls plus clone size are reproduced from that table; the DNA served to infer D and trimming. This table holds roughly 250,000 clones, 79% found once. The V and J ends lost 4 bases and 0 bases, in that order; junction bases with no gene match: 12. Looked up from germline, CDR1 is LNHDA and CDR2 is SQIVND (reference sequence). The CDR3 runs to 18 residues. This clone was recorded a few times.

Material: peripheral blood. The chain is built from TRBV19 and TRBJ1-1; 9 bases match TRBD1. The TCR sequence derives from a middle-aged woman with active or convalescent COVID-19. CDR3 protein: CASSTGQGSFGMNTEAFF. DNA of the CDR3: TGTGCCAGTAGTACCGGACAGGGGAGTTTCGGTATGAACACTGAAGCTTTCTTT.